Presented here are 23 T cell receptor beta chains from one specimen sequenced in a study of T-cell reconstitution after alpha-beta-depleted transplantation in children. A library of TCRbeta sequences, prepared with unique molecular identifiers, was generated. MiXCR, run by TCRdb on the PCR reads, gives a single entry per CDR3 protein. The repertoire includes 200,000 to 300,000 distinct CDR3 sequences, approximately 24% of them detected once, and around 4.8% sits in the top ten. Sequenced here: PBMCs, mostly from graft donor cells, sampled 360 days after TCRalphabeta/CD19-depleted stem cell transplant. Receptors originate from a female patient aged 2-9 years who had a stem cell transplant for congenital amegakaryocytic thrombocytopenia, so the T cells may come from the graft donor.

J is TRBJ2-5 and V is TRBV24-1, with D tentatively TRBD1 (6 bases). The CDR3 totals 16 residues. Germline assignment: CDR1 KGHDR and CDR2 SFDVKD. V gave up 3 bases and J gave up 5 bases, with 18 bases separating them. This chain's CDR3 is CATSDPRTAKSETQYF. The CDR3 nucleotides read TGTGCCACCAGTGATCCAAGGACAGCGAAGAGTGAGACCCAGTACTTC.

V usage is TRBV7-9 and J usage is TRBJ2-2, with a weak D call TRBD1 (5 bases). The V gene's germline CDR1 is SEHNR and CDR2 FQNEAQ (reference sequence). V lost 4 bases to trimming and J lost 6 bases, with 15 bases between them. This CDR3 comprises 15 residues. CDR3 nucleotides: TGTGCCAGCAGCTCCATTACAGGATTCCCCGGGGAGCTGTTTTTT. Amino acid sequence: CASSSITGFPGELFF.

The chain links TRBV20-1 to TRBJ2-6, with D uncertain. Trimming removed 6 bases from V and 2 bases from J, with 5 bases in between. CDR3 length: 12 amino acids. The germline V gene encodes CDR1 DFQATT and CDR2 SNEGSKA (reference sequence). In DNA form, the CDR3 reads TGCAGTGCGGGGACTGGGGCCAACGTCCTGACTTTC. This translates into CSAGTGANVLTF.

The table lists this clonotype with many counts. The chain couples TRBV2 to TRBJ2-5; 13 bases map to TRBD2. The CDR3 has 14 amino acids. Germline CDR1 is SNHLY and CDR2 is FYNNEI. With 7 bases clipped from V and 5 bases from J, the junction kept 4 bases outside the gene matches. The CDR3 loop is CASNGLAGDETQYF. The CDR3 coding sequence is TGTGCCAGCAATGGACTAGCGGGAGACGAGACCCAGTACTTC.

DNA of the CDR3: TGTGCCAGCAGCAAAGACTGCAGGGGAGCCTATGGCTACACCTTC. The encoded protein is CASSKDCRGAYGYTF. J is TRBJ1-2 and V is TRBV21-1; the DNA was not compared with TRBD1, the D call given in the table. TRBV21-1 constitutes a pseudogene. The CDR3 covers 15 residues.

The table lists this clonotype with a few counts. This sequence joins TRBV28 and TRBJ2-4; 7 bases are shared with TRBD1. V lost 2 bases and J lost 5; bases outside the gene matches: 6. CDR3 length equals 15 residues. Looked up from germline, CDR1 is MDHEN and CDR2 is SYDVKM. CDR3 sequence reads: CASSLIDRDQNIQYF. CDR3 DNA: TGTGCCAGCAGTTTAATTGACAGGGACCAAAACATTCAGTACTTC. The whole variable domain, filled in from reference TRBV28 and TRBJ2-4, reads DVKVTQSSRYLVKRTGEKVFLECVQDMDHENMFWYRQDPGLGLRLIYFSYDVKMKEKGDIPEGYSVSREKKERFSLILESASTNQTSMYLCASSLIDRDQNIQYFGAGTRLSVL.

This chain connects TRBV29-1 to TRBJ1-1; TRBD1 might be the D (6 bases). Germline loops: CDR1 SQVTM, CDR2 ANQGSEA. The CDR3 length is 11 residues. V was shortened by 4 bases and J by 4 bases, with 7 bases between the two germline ends. The CDR3 protein is CSVVRGTEAFF. CDR3 in DNA: TGCAGCGTTGTCAGGGGCACTGAAGCTTTCTTT.

This clonotype showed up many times. The chain uses TRBV5-1 and TRBJ2-7; 9 bases fit TRBD1. This CDR3 is built from 15 residues. Germline trimming cut 4 bases from V and 5 bases from J; bases unmatched to any gene: 10. The germline V gene has CDR1 SGHRS and CDR2 YFSETQ. The DNA for the CDR3 is TGCGCCAGCAGCCCTTCCGGACAGGGGATTCACGAGCAGTACTTC. Its translation is CASSPSGQGIHEQYF.

V gene TRBV20-1 combines with J gene TRBJ2-7; D remains unclear. Trimming pared 4 bases from V and 7 bases from J, leaving 8 bases between. The germline V gene encodes CDR1 DFQATT and CDR2 SNEGSKA (reference sequence). The CDR3 sequence is 10 residues long. CDR3 nucleotide sequence: TGCAGTGCTACCCTGACAGAGCAGTACTTC. It codes for CSATLTEQYF.

This clonotype has a handful of counts. The CDR3 DNA is TGTGCCAGCAGCAAAGTGGAGGGCGCCTACGAGCAGTACTTC. It yields the protein CASSKVEGAYEQYF. The chain joins TRBV21-1 to TRBJ2-7. TRBV21-1 counts as a pseudogene. This CDR3 contains 14 residues.

The rearrangement joins TRBV2 to TRBJ1-4; D is ambiguous. The CDR3 contains 12 residues. CDR1 is SNHLY, CDR2 FYNNEI, per germline. The germline V and J ends were trimmed by 7 bases and 4 bases, with 7 bases remaining between them. The CDR3 here is CASIRSNEKLFF. The CDR3, as DNA: TGTGCCAGCATACGGAGTAATGAAAAACTGTTTTTT.

A few counts support this clonotype. The CDR3 region is CASRLGNQPQHF. Written as DNA, the CDR3 is TGTGCCAGCAGGTTGGGCAATCAGCCCCAGCATTTT. The V and J genes are TRBV28 and TRBJ1-5, with D hard to call. The CDR3 loop spans 12 amino acids. With 6 bases removed from V and 2 bases from J, the gap between germline ends came to 5 bases. The germline V gene has CDR1 MDHEN and CDR2 SYDVKM.

This chain uses TRBV5-1 with TRBJ2-5; the match to TRBD2 covers 7 bases. V dropped 4 bases and J dropped 5; count of bases not matched to a gene: 11. The CDR3 has 15 residues. CDR1 and CDR2 from the germline V gene are SGHRS and YFSETQ. The CDR3 sequence is CASSPLWGGMETQYF. DNA of the CDR3: TGCGCCAGCAGCCCCTTATGGGGAGGGATGGAGACCCAGTACTTC.

The chain has TRBV18 and TRBJ2-1, with D possibly matching TRBD2 (5 bases). Germline loops: CDR1 KGHSH, CDR2 LQKENI. The V end lost 6 bases, the J end lost 2 bases, and 14 bases lay between the germline ends. This CDR3 is built from 15 residues. This CDR3 reads CASSAGLTPYNEQFF. CDR3 bases: TGTGCCAGCTCCGCCGGACTCACGCCCTACAATGAGCAGTTCTTC.

This clonotype was detected a few times. The genes are TRBV28 and TRBJ1-5; unclear D gene. Germline lookup yields CDR1 MDHEN and CDR2 SYDVKM. Trimming stripped 5 bases from V and 4 bases from J, with 6 bases between. The CDR3 has 12 amino acids. The CDR3 protein is CASSRVNQPQHF. CDR3 DNA: TGTGCCAGCAGTAGAGTTAATCAGCCCCAGCATTTT.

The CDR3 here is CASSLGRGLQETQYF. CDR3 in DNA: TGTGCCAGCAGCTTGGGCAGGGGCCTCCAAGAGACCCAGTACTTC. V usage is TRBV5-5 and J usage is TRBJ2-5, with D possibly TRBD1 on 6 matching bases. Germline V lookup: CDR1 SGHKS, CDR2 YYEKEE (reference sequence). This CDR3 contains 15 residues. V lost 0 bases to trimming and J lost 1 base, with 10 bases between them.

This clonotype occurred a few times. This chain joins TRBV12-3 or TRBV12-4 and TRBJ2-5; D is perhaps TRBD1 (6 bases). The CDR3 is made up of 13 amino acids. Trimming took 5 bases from V and 4 from J, leaving 11 bases between them. The CDR3, as DNA: TGTGCCAGCAGTCAGGGGCCCCTAGAGACCCAGTACTTC. This gives the protein CASSQGPLETQYF.

The rearrangement links TRBV3-1 to TRBJ2-7; 11 bases map to TRBD2. Germline-derived CDR1 and CDR2 are LGHDT and YNNKEL (reference sequence). With V trimmed by 5 bases and J by 6 bases, 6 bases remained unmatched. This CDR3 spans 14 amino acids. CDR3 amino acids: CASSASGGSVEQYF. The CDR3, as DNA: TGTGCCAGCAGCGCTAGCGGGGGGTCGGTCGAGCAGTACTTC.

The CDR3 loop is CASTQRDVGEQYF. The CDR3 nucleotides read TGTGCCAGCACCCAGCGGGATGTAGGAGAGCAGTACTTC. The rearrangement joins TRBV28 to TRBJ2-7; 7 bases map to TRBD2. V lost 7 bases to trimming and J lost 7 bases; unmatched junction nucleotides: 10. CDR3 size: 13 residues. The germline gives CDR1 MDHEN, CDR2 SYDVKM.

The chain links TRBV5-1 to TRBJ2-3; possible D gene TRBD2, 6 bases. Per the germline V gene, CDR1 is SGHRS and CDR2 is YFSETQ. V lost 5 bases and J 6 bases, leaving 13 bases between the germline ends. The CDR3 has 13 amino acids. The CDR3 sequence: CASRGEDHDTQYF. CDR3 coding DNA: TGCGCCAGCAGGGGGGAGGATCATGATACGCAGTATTTT.

This clonotype came up a few times. The J gene is TRBJ2-7, the V gene TRBV6-1; D not resolved. The V and J ends lost 6 bases and 4 bases respectively, with 13 bases between them. Germline assignment: CDR1 MNHNS and CDR2 SASEGT. The CDR3 totals 13 residues. The CDR3 bases are TGTGCCAGCAGCCCTTTACCCGGGTACGAGCAGTACTTC. This codes for CASSPLPGYEQYF.

The rearrangement uses TRBV25-1 and TRBJ2-5, with D perhaps TRBD1 (6 bases). V lost 8 bases, J lost 5 bases, and 18 bases lay in between. This CDR3 comprises 14 residues. CDR1 MGHDK and CDR2 SYGVNS come from the germline V gene. Here the CDR3 reads CASSDQGGGETQYF. CDR3 coding DNA: TGTGCCAGCTCTGATCAAGGGGGTGGTGAGACCCAGTACTTC.

This sequence joins TRBV18 and TRBJ2-1; D call uncertain. The CDR3 consists of 15 residues. The V end was cut by 3 bases, the J end by 4 bases, with 13 bases between. Germline V gives CDR1 KGHSH, CDR2 LQKENI. This CDR3 reads CASSPQIGDYNEQFF. Written as DNA, the CDR3 is TGTGCCAGCTCACCTCAAATTGGGGATTACAATGAGCAGTTCTTC.